The next 8 T cell receptor beta chains were all read from a single sample in a study of T cell repertoires in aging, cancer and after chemotherapy. A mixed TRB-A/B primer pool amplified rearranged TRB by multiplex touch-down PCR. TCRdb called the multiplex PCR reads again in MiXCR, with one record for every CDR3 protein. The sample holds thousands of distinct CDR3 sequences, under 30% seen once. The template was genomic DNA from peripheral blood, not RNA. Sequencing was carried out using blood. The receptors were gathered from a human donor with a blood cancer. The donor label of this sample is uncertain.

Only a few counts were recorded for this clonotype. The chain links TRBV4-2 to TRBJ1-6, with 8 positions matching TRBD1. This CDR3 spans 18 amino acids. V dropped 0 bases and J dropped 10; count of bases not matched to a gene: 14. Germline V gives CDR1 LGHNA, CDR2 YNFKEQ. This chain's CDR3 is CASSQDQPRTGRTSPLHF. The CDR3 DNA is TGTGCCAGCAGCCAAGATCAGCCCAGGACAGGGAGGACATCACCCCTCCACTTT.

The gene calls are TRBV11-2 and TRBJ2-7, with D tentatively TRBD1 (6 bases). V shed 1 base and J shed 0 bases, with 13 bases lying between them. Germline CDR1 SGHAT, CDR2 FQNNGV. The CDR3 length is 16 residues. CDR3 in amino acids: CASSLGPGVNSYEQYF. DNA for the CDR3: TGTGCCAGCAGCTTAGGCCCAGGGGTAAACTCCTACGAGCAGTACTTC.

This clonotype was detected ten times or more. This chain links TRBV19 with TRBJ1-5, with 9 bases fitting TRBD1. Germline lookup yields CDR1 LNHDA and CDR2 SQIVND (reference sequence). This CDR3 has 15 residues. The trim removed 7 bases at V and 3 bases at J, leaving 7 bases unmatched. As DNA, the CDR3 is TGTGCCAGTAACCTACAGGGGGCGACCAATCAGCCCCAGCATTTT. Translation: CASNLQGATNQPQHF.

This clonotype was counted only a few times. This chain joins TRBV6-5 and TRBJ2-1; D is unresolved. Germline V gene sequence: CDR1 MNHEY, CDR2 SVGAGI. V was clipped by 8 bases and J by 10 bases, with 12 bases between them. This CDR3 has 11 residues. CDR3 sequence: CASRRSAEQFF. The CDR3 DNA is TGTGCCAGCCGCCGGAGCGCGGAGCAGTTCTTC.

The V and J genes are TRBV6-1 and TRBJ1-1; unclear D gene. The germline V gene encodes CDR1 MNHNS and CDR2 SASEGT. The CDR3 runs 15 residues. The V and J ends lost 3 bases and 1 base respectively, with 12 bases between them. CDR3 region: CASSDMAGKNTEAFF. The CDR3 coding sequence is TGTGCCAGCAGTGATATGGCGGGAAAGAACACTGAAGCTTTCTTT.

Ten or more counts support this clonotype. This chain links TRBV11-1 with TRBJ2-7; D is perhaps TRBD2 (6 bases). Between the trimmed V and J ends, which lost 4 bases and 1 base, there was a span of 17 bases. The CDR3 totals 16 residues. The germline V gene encodes CDR1 SGHAT and CDR2 FQDESV (reference sequence). The CDR3 bases are TGTGCCAGCAGCTCCCCGGGGGTAGCAGGGTCCTACGAGCAGTACTTC. Amino acid sequence: CASSSPGVAGSYEQYF. Complete variable domain (other parts from reference TRBV11-1 and TRBJ2-7): EAEVAQSPRYKITEKSQAVAFWCDPISGHATLYWYRQILGQGPELLVQFQDESVVDDSQLPKDRFSAERLKGVDSTLKIQPAELGDSAMYLCASSSPGVAGSYEQYFGPGTRLTVT.

This clonotype is categorized as medium-sized. V gene TRBV15 combines with J gene TRBJ2-7; no clear D. Germline lookup yields CDR1 LNHNV and CDR2 YYDKDF (reference sequence). Trimming cost V 6 bases and J 3 bases, with 15 bases left between them. CDR3 length equals 14 residues. CDR3 protein: CATRPDVSDYEQYF. Written as DNA, the CDR3 is TGTGCCACCAGACCGGACGTAAGTGACTACGAGCAGTACTTC.

The chain's CDR3 is CASSKLAGGPGTDTQYF. The DNA for the CDR3 is TGTGCCAGCAGTAAGCTAGCGGGGGGGCCTGGCACAGATACGCAGTATTTT. This chain connects TRBV6-2 or TRBV6-3 to TRBJ2-3; 12 bases match TRBD2. The CDR3 is 17 residues long. V lost 5 bases to trimming and J lost 1 base; unmatched junction nucleotides: 7. CDR1 is MNHEY and CDR2 is SVGEGT in the germline V gene.